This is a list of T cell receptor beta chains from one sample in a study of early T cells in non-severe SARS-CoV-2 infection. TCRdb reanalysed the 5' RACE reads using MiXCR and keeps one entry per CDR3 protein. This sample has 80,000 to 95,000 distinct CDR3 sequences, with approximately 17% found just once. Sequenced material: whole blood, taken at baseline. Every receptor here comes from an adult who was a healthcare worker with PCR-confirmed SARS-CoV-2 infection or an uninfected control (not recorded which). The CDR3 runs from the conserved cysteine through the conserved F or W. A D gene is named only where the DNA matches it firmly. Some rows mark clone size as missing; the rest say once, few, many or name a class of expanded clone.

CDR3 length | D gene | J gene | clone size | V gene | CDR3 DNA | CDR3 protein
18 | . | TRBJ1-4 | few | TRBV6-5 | TGTGCCAGCAGTTACTCCCCTCGTCTCCAGAGCGGGATCGAAAAACTGTTTTTT | CASSYSPRLQSGIEKLFF
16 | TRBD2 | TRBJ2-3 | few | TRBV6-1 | TGTGCCAGCAGTGAAGACCGGACTAGCTTCACAGATACGCAGTATTTT | CASSEDRTSFTDTQYF
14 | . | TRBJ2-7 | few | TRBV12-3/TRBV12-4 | TGTGCCAGCAGTGGGGGCACCCACCCCTACGAGCAGTACTTC | CASSGGTHPYEQYF
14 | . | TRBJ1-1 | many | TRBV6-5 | TGTGCCAGCAGTTACCGTCCCGACAACACTGAAGCTTTCTTT | CASSYRPDNTEAFF
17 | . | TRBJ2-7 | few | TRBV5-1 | TGCGCCAGCAGCTACCGGGACCCACTGTTTACCCCCTACGAGCAGTACTTC | CASSYRDPLFTPYEQYF
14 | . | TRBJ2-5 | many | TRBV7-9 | TGTGCCAGCAGCTTCACAACAGGGCGAGAGACCCAGTACTTC | CASSFTTGRETQYF
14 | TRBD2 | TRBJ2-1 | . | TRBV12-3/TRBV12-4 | TGTGCCAGCAGACAGGGACTAGCGGGTAATGAGCAGTTCTTC | CASRQGLAGNEQFF
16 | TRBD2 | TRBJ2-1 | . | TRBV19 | TGTGCCAGTAGTCCCCGGGGGCTAGCGGGAGTTCTCGAGCAGTTCTTC | CASSPRGLAGVLEQFF
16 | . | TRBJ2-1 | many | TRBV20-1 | TGCAGTGCAACGATCGAGGAGGGGGATAATTACAATGAGCAGTTCTTC | CSATIEEGDNYNEQFF
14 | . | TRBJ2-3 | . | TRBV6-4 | TGTGCCAGCAGTGAATCAATGGGCACAGATACGCAGTATTTT | CASSESMGTDTQYF
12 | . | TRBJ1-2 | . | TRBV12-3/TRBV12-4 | TGTGCCAGCAGTTCGGGGCCTTATGGCTACACCTTC | CASSSGPYGYTF
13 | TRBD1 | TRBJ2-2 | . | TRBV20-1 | TGCAGTGCTGGACAGGGGAACACCGGGGAGCTGTTTTTT | CSAGQGNTGELFF
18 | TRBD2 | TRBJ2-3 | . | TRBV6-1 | TGTGCCAGCAGTGTTGGCCTGACTAGCTACCCTCGCACAGATACGCAGTATTTT | CASSVGLTSYPRTDTQYF
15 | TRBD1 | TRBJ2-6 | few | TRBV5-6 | TGTGCCAGCAGCTTCGGGACAGTTGGGACCAACGTCCTGACTTTC | CASSFGTVGTNVLTF
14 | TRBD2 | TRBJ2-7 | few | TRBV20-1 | TGCAGTGCTGCCAGCGGGAGGACTCCCTACGAGCAGTACTTC | CSAASGRTPYEQYF
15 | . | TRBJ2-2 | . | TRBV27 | TGTGCCAGCACCGGCAGGCAGGGGTTAACCGGGGAGCTGTTTTTT | CASTGRQGLTGELFF
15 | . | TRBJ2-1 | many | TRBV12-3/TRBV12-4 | TGTGCCAGCAGTTTGAGGGGCCTGGGGTACAATGAGCAGTTCTTC | CASSLRGLGYNEQFF
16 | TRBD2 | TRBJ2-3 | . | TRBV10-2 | TGCGCCAGCGCGGAAAATATAGCGGGAGGAAGGGATACGCAGTATTTT | CASAENIAGGRDTQYF
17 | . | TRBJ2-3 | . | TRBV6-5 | TGTGCCAGCAGTTACGGGGGGGGCGCGGGAATCGCAGATACGCAGTATTTT | CASSYGGGAGIADTQYF
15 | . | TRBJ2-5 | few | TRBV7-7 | TGTGCCAGCAGCCAGGGGGCGGGAGGGCGTGAGACCCAGTACTTC | CASSQGAGGRETQYF
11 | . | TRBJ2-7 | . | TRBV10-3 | TGTGCCATCAGTGACACCTACGAGCAGTACTTC | CAISDTYEQYF
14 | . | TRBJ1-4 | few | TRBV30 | TGTGCCTGGAGTGGACACCCAACTAATGAAAAACTGTTTTTT | CAWSGHPTNEKLFF
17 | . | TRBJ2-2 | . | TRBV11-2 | TGTGCCAGCAGCTTAGATTGGGACCCACTAGCCATCGGGGAGCTGTTTTTT | CASSLDWDPLAIGELFF
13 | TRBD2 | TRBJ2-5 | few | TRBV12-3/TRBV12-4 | TGTGCCAGCAGTTTACCCGGGAGGGAGACCCAGTACTTC | CASSLPGRETQYF
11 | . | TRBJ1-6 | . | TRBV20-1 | TGCAGTGCTAACTCCCTAGGGAACCTCCACTTT | CSANSLGNLHF
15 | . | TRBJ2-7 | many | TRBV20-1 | TGCAGTGCTAGAGATCCAGGGATAGGGACCTACGAGCAGTACTTC | CSARDPGIGTYEQYF
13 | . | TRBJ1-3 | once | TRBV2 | TGTGCCAGCACAGGGGAAGCTGGAAACACCATATATTTT | CASTGEAGNTIYF
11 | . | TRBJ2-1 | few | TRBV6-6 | TGTGCCAGCAGTGCTACTCAAGAGCAGTTCTTC | CASSATQEQFF
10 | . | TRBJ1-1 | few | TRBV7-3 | TGTGCCAGCAGCTTAGGGCGAGCTTTCTTT | CASSLGRAFF